This T cell receptor (beta chain) came from a study of T cells in Graves' hyperthyroidism and ophthalmopathy (dated by TCRdb to the late 2010s). A note on the overall study: Peripheral blood was sampled at the time of initial diagnosis, prior to any treatment. To identify TCR V-J signatures that set the groups apart, the researchers used a discovery cohort of 95 to 100 patients, made up of 40 to 45 with Graves' ophthalmopathy and some 60 with stable Graves' hyperthyroidism. Whether ophthalmopathy could be predicted prospectively was tested in an independent validation cohort made up of fewer than 20 hyperthyroidism patients plus 17 patients who later progressed to ophthalmopathy. The 100 discovery patients were randomly divided into training and test sets at a 7:3 ratio. In addition, the study compared T-cell repertoires in thyroid tissue and in blood from roughly 6 Graves' hyperthyroidism patients. After sampling, hyperthyroidism patients received methimazole starting at 30 mg daily, and ophthalmopathy patients received high-dose intravenous methylprednisolone. TCR Vbeta CDR3 sequencing of 140 or so peripheral blood samples (over 40 ophthalmopathy, over 70 hyperthyroidism and roughly 17 progressor patients) is reported in the paper.

Paper-wide results and their limitations: In cross-validation, a model built on a 13 V-J signature told ophthalmopathy apart from stable hyperthyroidism with under 90% sensitivity and about 81% specificity, and in testing the same model reached 80%/75%. Most expanded thyroid clonotypes (frequency above 0.001) were also detected in blood, suggesting blood repertoires may reflect thyroid immune responses. During validation, the model predicted progression to ophthalmopathy a median of approximately 7 months ahead of onset, with more than 60% sensitivity and about 75% specificity. Sample size was not statistically predetermined, and blinding of investigators to group allocation was not performed.

This clonotype came up many times. It has no known antigen specificity. No much larger clone exists at a distance of one base, and base qualities are not known. Graves' hyperthyroidism was defined as stable when no progression to ophthalmopathy occurred over 18 months of follow-up. Hyperthyroidism patients were newly diagnosed, with disease duration under 2 months, and aged 18 to 65 years. The study excluded patients with uncontrolled infections, other autoimmune diseases, pregnancy or lactation. Clinical symptoms, serum thyroxine and TRAb, thyroid ultrasound, and orbital computed tomography formed the basis for the diagnoses. PBMCs were separated from under 12 ml of fresh peripheral blood using Ficoll-Paque density gradient centrifugation. Total RNA was extracted with Trizol reagent, and quality was checked on an Agilent 2100 Bioanalyzer. The TCR beta CDR3 regions were amplified from RNA transcripts. For the first round of RT-PCR on the TCR CDR3, the HTBI primer set was used together with the Qiagen OneStep RT-PCR kit. A second multiplex PCR round built the libraries, followed by size selection and purification. Sequencing of the libraries was done on an Illumina HiSeq2000 using paired-end 100 bp reads. The paper's data handling went like this. SOAPnuke was used to process the raw data, with reads discarded if the reads contained adapters or uncalled bases, had a mean Phred below 15, or lacked an exact constant-primer or identifier match. COPE v1.2.5 was used to merge the high-quality paired reads, and each unique nucleotide sequence was defined as a clonotype. MiTCR v1.1 was used to align the clonotypes against IMGT TRBV, TRBD and TRBJ reference segments. The analysis included only V-J combinations with a frequency above 0.0001, which together covered about 99% of the repertoires. The TCS score was defined as the ratio of F50 (clonal expansion) to E x V (chaos), calculated using BLOSUM62-based TCRdist between CDR3 peptides within each V-J. Welch's t-statistics and random forest reduced 500 to 550 V-J features to 10 to 15, which were used in a naive Bayes classifier (R e1071). The public sequencing data were trimmed at Q25 with fastp and processed into clonotypes with MiXCR by TCRdb, which kept only in-frame beta chains. Identical CDR3 proteins give one entry, which carries the most common genes and DNA. These V and J calls are TCRdb output, not the study's own analysis. This sample gives hundreds of thousands of distinct CDR3 sequences in total; more than 15% of them show up just once. Of the sample, approximately 7.5% falls within the top ten clones.

Germline trimming: 2 bases from V, 0 bases from J; junction bases outside gene matches: 15. The germline V gene (reference sequence) provides CDR1 SEHNR and CDR2 FQNEAQ. The CDR3, from cysteine to phenylalanine, totals 21 residues. The sequence is cut down to CDR3 DNA, 63 bases in frame from base 1. The rearranged segments are TRBV7-9 and TRBJ2-1; the junction holds 11 bases that match TRBD2. Sequences were obtained from blood. This clonotype originated in a woman under 30 with Graves' hyperthyroidism. The CDR3 region: CASSLPFSGRVRTPSYNEQFF. The DNA is as follows: TGTGCCAGCAGCTTACCCTTTAGCGGGAGGGTCCGAACCCCCTCCTACAATGAGCAGTTCTTC.